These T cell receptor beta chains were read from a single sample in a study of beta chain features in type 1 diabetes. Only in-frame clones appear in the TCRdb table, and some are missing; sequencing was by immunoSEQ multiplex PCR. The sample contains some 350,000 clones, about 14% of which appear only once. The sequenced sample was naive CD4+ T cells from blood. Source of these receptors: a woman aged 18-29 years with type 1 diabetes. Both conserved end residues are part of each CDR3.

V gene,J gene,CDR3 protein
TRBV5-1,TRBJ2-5,CASSPDRVETQYF
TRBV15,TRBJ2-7,CATSRGGSLRPYEQYF
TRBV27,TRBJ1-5,CASSFFPGGNQPQHF
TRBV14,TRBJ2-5,CASSQTPWQGPETQYF
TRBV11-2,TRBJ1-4,CASSPGGGREKLFF
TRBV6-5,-,CASSPHFGLAEQYF
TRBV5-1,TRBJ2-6,CASSTGRPSGANVLTF
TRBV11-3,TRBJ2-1,CASSLIAGGVLNEQFF
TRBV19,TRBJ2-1,CASSIGLAGNNEQFF
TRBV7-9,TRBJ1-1,CASSLTGRYTEAFF
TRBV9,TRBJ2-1,CASSVRGALGLAGGYNEQFF
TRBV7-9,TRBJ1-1,CASSLRLRAGSEAFF
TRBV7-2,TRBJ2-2,CASRPRLAVTGELFF
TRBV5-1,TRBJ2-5,CASSEKNRGYETQYF
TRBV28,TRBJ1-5,CASSYLLTGPRQPQHF
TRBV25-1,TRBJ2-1,CASSELGTSAAYNEQFF
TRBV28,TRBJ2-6,CASSLWGPGANVLTF
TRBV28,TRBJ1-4,CASSPNPGQLNEKLFF
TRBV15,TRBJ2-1,CATSGSGLGRGEQFF
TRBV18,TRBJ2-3,CASSPPLGLARNTDTQYF
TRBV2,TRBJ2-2,CASRKGYTGELFF
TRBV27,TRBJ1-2,CASSLSGTGGWDGYTF
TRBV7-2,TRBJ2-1,CASSRPGGFNEQFF
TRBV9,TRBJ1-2,CASSVASRGGPYGYTF
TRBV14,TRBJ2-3,CASSQAAPSGHTDTQYF
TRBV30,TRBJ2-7,CAWSVQLDEQYF
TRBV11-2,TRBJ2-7,CASSLTGTFTEQYF
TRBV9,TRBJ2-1,CASSVFGGTSYNEQFF
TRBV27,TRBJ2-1,CASRDTTYNEQFF
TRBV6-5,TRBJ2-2,CASRTPGQGTGELFF
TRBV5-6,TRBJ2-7,CASSPGQGAPSEQYF
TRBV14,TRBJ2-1,CASRLSLGLGSTYNEQFF
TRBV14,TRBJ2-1,CASSLSRLAAILGEQFF
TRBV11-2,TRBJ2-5,CASSLMGLAGEETQYF
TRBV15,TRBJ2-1,CATSPSGPYNEQFF
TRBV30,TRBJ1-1,CAWSPGQGLGAFF
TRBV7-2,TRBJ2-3,CASSLTDRATDTQYF
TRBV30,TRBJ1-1,CAWSKKTGVRTEAFF
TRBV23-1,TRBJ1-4,CASSRGQGEEKLFF
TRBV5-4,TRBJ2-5,CASSLGSQETQYF
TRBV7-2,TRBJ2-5,CASSLERWYQETQYF
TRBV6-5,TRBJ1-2,CASSQLTGSHGYTF
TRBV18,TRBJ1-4,CASSPPSDEKLFF
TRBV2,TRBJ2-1,CASRARSGTSQDEQFF
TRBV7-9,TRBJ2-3,CASSPGLAGADTQYF